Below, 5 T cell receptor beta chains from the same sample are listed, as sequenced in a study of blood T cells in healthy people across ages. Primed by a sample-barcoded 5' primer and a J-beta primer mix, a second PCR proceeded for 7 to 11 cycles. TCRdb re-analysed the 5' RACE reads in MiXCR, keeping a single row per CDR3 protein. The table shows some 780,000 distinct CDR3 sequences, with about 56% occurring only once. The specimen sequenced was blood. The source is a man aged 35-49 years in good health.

CDR3 coding DNA: TGTGCCAGCAGTTTGGGGACAGGGGTCGACACCGGGGAGCTGTTTTTT. Translated, it gives CASSLGTGVDTGELFF. The J gene is TRBJ2-2, the V gene TRBV12-3 or TRBV12-4, with 10 bases matching TRBD1. Trimming took 3 bases from V and 3 from J; bases not matched to a gene: 4. The CDR3 sequence is 16 residues long.

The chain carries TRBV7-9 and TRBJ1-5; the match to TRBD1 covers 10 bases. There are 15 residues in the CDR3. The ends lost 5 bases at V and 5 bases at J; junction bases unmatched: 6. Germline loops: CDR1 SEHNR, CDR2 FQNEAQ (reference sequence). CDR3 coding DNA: TGTGCCAGCAGCCCGACAGGGGGCGAGTATCAGCCCCAGCATTTT. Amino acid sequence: CASSPTGGEYQPQHF.

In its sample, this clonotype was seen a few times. Here the CDR3 reads CASSFSGTNQPQHF. CDR3 in DNA: TGTGCCAGCAGTTTTTCAGGGACCAATCAGCCCCAGCATTTT. The V call is TRBV12-3 or TRBV12-4, the J call TRBJ1-5; D is possibly TRBD1 (5 bases). Trimming took off 3 bases at V and 3 bases at J, with 9 bases between the two ends. This CDR3 has 14 amino acids.

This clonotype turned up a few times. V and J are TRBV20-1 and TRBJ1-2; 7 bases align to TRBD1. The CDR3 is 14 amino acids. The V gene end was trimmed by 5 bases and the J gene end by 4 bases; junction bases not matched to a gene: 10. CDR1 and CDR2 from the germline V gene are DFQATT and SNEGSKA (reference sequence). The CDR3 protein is CSAVTGALIYGYTF. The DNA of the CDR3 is TGCAGTGCTGTTACAGGGGCTCTTATCTATGGCTACACCTTC.

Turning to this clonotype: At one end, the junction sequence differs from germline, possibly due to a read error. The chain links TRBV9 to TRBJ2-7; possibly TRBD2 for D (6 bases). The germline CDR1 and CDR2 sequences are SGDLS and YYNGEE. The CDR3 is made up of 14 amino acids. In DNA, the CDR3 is TGTGCCGGCAGCGCGCGGGACTGGACCTACGAGCAGTACTTC. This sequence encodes CAGSARDWTYEQYF.